The 27 T cell receptor beta chains in this list originate from one sample, sequenced in a study of CD8+CD57+ T cells in acquired aplastic anemia. Whoever was chosen for sequencing had shown CD8+CD57+ cell expansion by flow cytometry. It was genomic DNA that served as the template for profiling TCR beta VDJ and CDR3. MiXCR, run by TCRdb on the reads, gives a single entry per CDR3 protein. The data contain 130,000 or so distinct CDR3 sequences, approximately 50% of them singletons. The sequenced sample was sorted CD4+, CD8+, or CD8+CD57+ T cells (not recorded which) from PBMCs. All receptors derive from a human donor with aplastic anemia.

This chain uses TRBV24-1 with TRBJ2-5; D gene uncertain. This CDR3 region has 13 residues. Germline CDR1 reads KGHDR; CDR2 reads SFDVKD. Trimming left V 3 bases short and J 7 bases short, with 11 bases between. This CDR3 reads CATSDPAPGTQYF. DNA for the CDR3: TGTGCCACCAGTGATCCGGCCCCGGGGACCCAGTACTTC.

This clonotype was seen just once. The chain uses TRBV15 and TRBJ2-3; possibly TRBD1 for D (5 bases). Germline CDR1 is LNHNV and CDR2 is YYDKDF (reference sequence). The CDR3 spans 15 residues. V lost 5 bases, J lost 0 bases, and 12 bases lay in between. The CDR3 protein is CATSQTAASTDTQYF. The CDR3 DNA reads as TGTGCCACCAGCCAGACAGCTGCTAGCACAGATACGCAGTATTTT.

The chain links TRBV7-2 to TRBJ2-1, with a tentative D call TRBD1 (5 bases). The CDR3 sequence is 12 residues long. Trimming took off 6 bases at V and 9 bases at J, with 12 bases between the two ends. Germline V gene lookup returns CDR1 SGHTA and CDR2 FQGNSA. DNA of the CDR3: TGTGCCAGCAGTCAGGGCTTGGGTGAGCAGTTCTTC. This sequence encodes CASSQGLGEQFF.

This clonotype was seen at least ten times. This sequence joins TRBV12-3 or TRBV12-4 and TRBJ2-7; possibly TRBD2 for D (5 bases). CDR3 length equals 14 residues. V was pared by 7 bases and J by 4 bases, with 17 bases between. CDR3 amino acids: CASTSLERRYEQYF. Written as DNA, the CDR3 is TGTGCCAGCACCTCCTTAGAGCGGCGGTACGAGCAGTACTTC.

J is TRBJ2-7 and V is TRBV19; D perhaps matches TRBD2 (6 bases). The V end lost 0 bases, the J end lost 7 bases, and 10 bases lay between the germline ends. The length of the CDR3 is 13 residues. The V gene's germline CDR1 is LNHDA and CDR2 SQIVND (reference sequence). CDR3: CASSIDGGVEQYF. CDR3 bases: TGTGCCAGTAGTATAGACGGGGGAGTGGAGCAGTACTTC.

The chain employs TRBV19 and TRBJ1-1; D gene unclear. The CDR3 extends over 15 amino acids. Trimming shortened V by 0 bases and J by 0 bases, and 8 bases separated the two germline ends. In germline, CDR1 is LNHDA, CDR2 SQIVND (reference sequence). The CDR3 DNA sequence: TGTGCCAGTAGTATAGATCCAATCATGAACACTGAAGCTTTCTTT. Translated: CASSIDPIMNTEAFF. Variable domain in full (rest from reference TRBV19 and TRBJ1-1): DGGITQSPKYLFRKEGQNVTLSCEQNLNHDAMYWYRQDPGQGLRLIYYSQIVNDFQKGDIAEGYSVSREKKESFPLTVTSAQKNPTAFYLCASSIDPIMNTEAFFGQGTRLTVV.

Ten or more counts support this clonotype. J is TRBJ2-7 and V is TRBV9, with D possibly being TRBD2 (5 bases). The V gene's germline CDR1 is SGDLS and CDR2 YYNGEE. The CDR3 sequence is 14 residues long. V lost 4 bases to trimming and J lost 2 bases, with 13 bases between them. In DNA form, the CDR3 reads TGTGCCAGCAGCCCACCCGGGGTTACCTACGAGCAGTACTTC. Protein sequence: CASSPPGVTYEQYF.

The gene calls are TRBV7-3 and TRBJ2-5; TRBD2 is a possible D gene (7 bases). Germline V gene lookup returns CDR1 SGHTA and CDR2 FQGTGA. V was pared by 5 bases and J by 4 bases, with 11 bases between. This CDR3 is 13 amino acids long. The CDR3 DNA reads TGTGCCAGCAGCAGGGGGGGCGGAGAGACCCAGTACTTC. Amino acid sequence: CASSRGGGETQYF.

The rearrangement links TRBV4-2 to TRBJ1-2, with D maybe TRBD1 (5 bases). Trimming shortened V by 0 bases and J by 0 bases, and 11 bases separated the two germline ends. CDR1 and CDR2 (germline): LGHNA, YNFKEQ. The CDR3 covers 16 residues. The DNA for the CDR3 is TGTGCCAGCAGCCAAGAGATTGGGGGGGCTAACTATGGCTACACCTTC. Translating it yields CASSQEIGGANYGYTF.

The chain has TRBV7-2 and TRBJ2-3; D is perhaps TRBD2 (7 bases). Per the germline V gene, CDR1 is SGHTA and CDR2 is FQGNSA. The CDR3 sequence is 17 residues long. The V gene lost 0 bases and the J gene lost 6 bases, with 19 bases spanning the gap. CDR3 in amino acids: CASSLARSGGWADTQYF. The CDR3, as DNA: TGTGCCAGCAGCTTAGCGCGGTCGGGGGGCTGGGCGGATACGCAGTATTTT.

The genes are TRBV2 and TRBJ2-7; TRBD2 is a possible D gene (5 bases). Germline CDR1 SNHLY, CDR2 FYNNEI. The CDR3 length is 14 residues. The V end lost 4 bases, the J end lost 3 bases, and 13 bases lay between the germline ends. The CDR3 region has the DNA TGTGCCAGCAGTGGGGAGTCGGGCGTCTACGAGCAGTACTTC. The encoded protein is CASSGESGVYEQYF.

This clonotype was recorded once. The genes are TRBV4-3 and TRBJ2-7; D gene ambiguous. The V end lost 3 bases, the J end lost 1 base, and 22 bases lay between the germline ends. In germline, CDR1 is LGHNA, CDR2 YSLEER. The CDR3 runs 18 residues. The CDR3 nucleotides read TGCGCCAGCAGCCATCCCTCCTCGGATGTGGACCAATCCTACGAGCAGTACTTC. It translates to CASSHPSSDVDQSYEQYF.

V usage is TRBV7-6 and J usage is TRBJ1-4; D unresolved. The V and J ends lost 5 bases and 8 bases respectively, with 15 bases between them. This CDR3 region has 14 residues. Germline V gene data show CDR1 as SGHVS and CDR2 as FNYEAQ. The CDR3 protein is CASSLTPSREKLFF. CDR3 nucleotide sequence: TGTGCCAGCAGCCTGACACCCTCGAGGGAAAAACTGTTTTTT.

This clonotype was observed at least ten times. The chain carries TRBV2 and TRBJ1-1; a possible D gene is TRBD1 (5 bases). The V gene's germline CDR1 is SNHLY and CDR2 FYNNEI. V lost 2 bases, J lost 7 bases, and 14 bases lay in between. The CDR3 totals 14 residues. CDR3 DNA: TGTGCCAGCAGTGAATTTAGGACAACCATTGAAGCTTTCTTT. It specifies CASSEFRTTIEAFF.

The gene calls are TRBV12-3 or TRBV12-4 and TRBJ2-1; 12 bases match TRBD2. This CDR3 has 19 residues. V was pared by 6 bases and J by 2 bases, with 14 bases of the junction left unmatched. CDR3 nucleotides: TGTGCCAGCAGGAGCCCCTTCGTGACTAGCGGGGGTACCTACAATGAGCAGTTCTTC. It translates to CASRSPFVTSGGTYNEQFF.

Concerning this clonotype: A read error may be the cause here, since a much bigger clone is one base away. V is TRBV6-6 and J is TRBJ1-1, with 8 nucleotides matching TRBD1. The CDR3 extends over 17 amino acids. V trimming: 4 bases; J trimming: 1 base; junction bases outside the gene matches: 11. Germline V gene data show CDR1 as MNHNY and CDR2 as SVGAGI (reference sequence). In nucleotides, the CDR3 is TGTGCCAGCAGTTTCCCGGACAGGGACGACACGAACACTGAAGCTTTCTTT. Translation gives CASSFPDRDDTNTEAFF.

Only a few counts were recorded for this clonotype. No conserved phenylalanine or tryptophan ends this CDR3, so it is likely a read error. The CDR3 loop reads CSAPGLGAYEQYL. The CDR3 DNA sequence: TGCAGTGCTCCCGGACTAGGGGCATACGAGCAGTACCTC. The chain recombines TRBV20-1 with TRBJ2-7, with 7 bases fitting TRBD2. This CDR3 is built from 13 residues. Germline values: CDR1 DFQATT, CDR2 SNEGSKA (reference sequence). With V trimmed by 5 bases and J by 4 bases, 8 bases remained unmatched.

This clonotype occurred once. The junction and the germline gene differ at one end; a read error may be behind it. The V gene is TRBV7-8, the J gene TRBJ1-6; 7 bases match TRBD1. The CDR3 consists of 15 residues. The germline CDR1 and CDR2 sequences are SGHVS and FQNEAQ. The DNA for the CDR3 is TGTGCCAACAGCTCAGGGGGGGGACCTGGATCACCCCTCCACTTT. It yields the protein CANSSGGGPGSPLHF.

The chain is built from TRBV19 and TRBJ1-2; 7 bases match TRBD1. This CDR3 region has 14 residues. J gave up 4 bases and V 5 bases, and 7 bases lay outside the gene matches. Germline CDR1 LNHDA, CDR2 SQIVND (reference sequence). The CDR3 reads CASSVTGSSYGYTF. The CDR3 DNA reads TGTGCCAGTAGTGTGACAGGGTCGTCCTATGGCTACACCTTC.

V gene TRBV29-1 combines with J gene TRBJ1-5, with TRBD1 as a possible D gene (5 bases). The CDR3 has 15 residues. Trimming took 6 bases from V and 2 from J, leaving 17 bases between them. Germline V gene sequence: CDR1 SQVTM, CDR2 ANQGSEA. CDR3 amino acids: CSVGDPRTGNQPQHF. DNA of the CDR3: TGCAGCGTAGGGGACCCTAGGACGGGCAATCAGCCCCAGCATTTT. Looking up the rest from reference TRBV29-1 and TRBJ1-5 gives the full variable domain: SAVISQKPSRDICQRGTSLTIQCQVDSQVTMMFWYRQQPGQSLTLIATANQGSEATYESGFVIDKFPISRPNLTFSTLTVSNMSPEDSSIYLCSVGDPRTGNQPQHFGDGTRLSIL.

The CDR3 DNA reads as TGTGCCATCAGTGACCAAACAAAGACAGGGGACGAGCAGTACTTC. It encodes CAISDQTKTGDEQYF. The chain combines TRBV10-3 with TRBJ2-7; 8 positions match TRBD1. The CDR3 is made up of 15 amino acids. Germline V gives CDR1 ENHRY, CDR2 SYGVKD. Germline trimming cut 3 bases from V and 5 bases from J; bases unmatched to any gene: 9.

As concerns this clonotype: Since no conserved phenylalanine or tryptophan closes the CDR3, a read error is the likely cause. This sequence joins TRBV2 and TRBJ1-1; 9 bases fit TRBD1. Germline V gives CDR1 SNHLY, CDR2 FYNNEI. V lost 6 bases, J lost 6 bases, and 5 bases stayed unmatched. This CDR3 is 13 amino acids long. CDR3 in DNA: TGTGCCAGCAGGACGGGACAGGGCCCTGAAGCTTTCCTT. This translates into CASRTGQGPEAFL.

The J gene is TRBJ1-1, the V gene TRBV2, with 8 bases that match TRBD1. Germline V gene lookup returns CDR1 SNHLY and CDR2 FYNNEI. After removal of 6 bases from V and 1 base from J, the junction contained 1 base not matched to a gene. The CDR3 spans 13 residues. In DNA form, the CDR3 reads TGTGCCAGCAGCACAGGGGGGAACACTGAAGCTTTCTTT. This sequence encodes CASSTGGNTEAFF.

Notes on this clonotype: The junction departs from the called germline gene at one end, perhaps through a read error. The J gene is TRBJ2-7, the V gene TRBV7-2, with a tentative D call TRBD2 (6 bases). CDR3 length equals 13 residues. The germline gives CDR1 SGHTA, CDR2 FQGNSA. CDR3 sequence: CAGSFGSSYEQYF. In DNA, the CDR3 is TGTGCCGGCAGCTTCGGGAGCTCCTACGAGCAGTACTTC.

V and J are TRBV2 and TRBJ1-6; 7 nucleotides align to TRBD1. Germline CDR1 reads SNHLY; CDR2 reads FYNNEI. The CDR3 covers 14 residues. J gave up 7 bases and V 8 bases, and 8 bases lay outside the gene matches. The chain's CDR3 is CASRQGGPNSPLHF. DNA of the CDR3: TGTGCCAGCCGTCAGGGGGGACCCAATTCACCCCTCCACTTT.

This clonotype has a count of ten or more. The genes are TRBV7-9 and TRBJ2-5; a weak D match, TRBD1 (6 bases). Germline CDR1 reads SEHNR; CDR2 reads FQNEAQ (reference sequence). CDR3 length: 15 residues. Trimming cost V 1 base and J 4 bases, with 13 bases left between them. The CDR3 nucleotides read TGTGCCAGCAGCTTAGAACAGGGTGTCGGAGAGACCCAGTACTTC. Amino acid sequence: CASSLEQGVGETQYF. Drawing the rest from reference TRBV7-9 and TRBJ2-5, the complete variable domain is DTGVSQNPRHKITKRGQNVTFRCDPISEHNRLYWYRQTLGQGPEFLTYFQNEAQLEKSRLLSDRFSAERPKGSFSTLEIQRTEQGDSAMYLCASSLEQGVGETQYFGPGTRLLVL.

The chain combines TRBV7-9 with TRBJ1-5; tentative D call: TRBD1 (5 bases). The CDR3 is made up of 14 amino acids. The V end lost 2 bases, the J end lost 7 bases, and 12 bases lay between the germline ends. From germline, CDR1 is SEHNR and CDR2 FQNEAQ (reference sequence). The CDR3 DNA follows: TGTGCCAGCAGCTTACCAGGGATCGACCAGCCCCAGCATTTT. Protein product: CASSLPGIDQPQHF.